The 9 T cell receptor beta chains below all came from one sample that was sequenced in a study of T cell changes during pregnancy in multiple sclerosis. Profiling relied on immunoSEQ multiplex PCR, and the TCRdb table lists in-frame clones only, not all of them. The table records around 65,000 clones, around 93% of them present only once. The source was peripheral blood, collected in the second trimester of pregnancy. These receptors were collected from a female donor in good health, enrolled as a control in a pregnancy study.

The chain has TRBV10-3 and TRBJ2-3; 10 bases map to TRBD2. CDR1 and CDR2 (germline): ENHRY, SYGVKD. The V gene end was trimmed by 10 bases and the J gene end by 5 bases; junction bases not matched to a gene: 9. This CDR3 comprises 14 residues. The CDR3 sequence is CATNLAGAEDTQYF. In nucleotides, the CDR3 is TGTGCCACCAATCTAGCGGGGGCCGAAGATACGCAGTATTTT.

The rearrangement joins TRBV10-2 to TRBJ2-1; no definite D call. Germline values: CDR1 WSHSY, CDR2 SAAADI. The V gene lost 0 bases and the J gene lost 6 bases, with 12 bases spanning the gap. The CDR3 totals 15 residues. CDR3: CASSESDLGSNEQFF. The CDR3 nucleotides are TGCGCCAGCAGTGAGTCGGATTTGGGCTCCAATGAGCAGTTCTTC.

This chain uses TRBV19 with TRBJ1-1; D is perhaps TRBD1 (5 bases). CDR1 and CDR2 from the germline V gene are LNHDA and SQIVND (reference sequence). CDR3 length equals 12 residues. V was shortened by 7 bases and J by 3 bases, with 9 bases between the two germline ends. CDR3 coding DNA: TGTGCCAGTAACCAGGGTTACACTGAAGCTTTCTTT. Residues: CASNQGYTEAFF. Full variable domain (remainder filled in from reference TRBV19 and TRBJ1-1): DGGITQSPKYLFRKEGQNVTLSCEQNLNHDAMYWYRQDPGQGLRLIYYSQIVNDFQKGDIAEGYSVSREKKESFPLTVTSAQKNPTAFYLCASNQGYTEAFFGQGTRLTVV.

The CDR3 sequence is CASSQDRAVRELFF. DNA for the CDR3: TGTGCCAGCAGCCAAGACAGGGCCGTCAGGGAGCTGTTTTTT. The chain employs TRBV7-2 and TRBJ2-2, with 7 bases aligning to TRBD1. The germline V gene has CDR1 SGHTA and CDR2 FQGNSA. This CDR3 is built from 14 residues. J gave up 9 bases and V 5 bases, and 9 bases lay outside the gene matches. Supplemented by reference TRBV7-2 and TRBJ2-2, the full variable domain reads GAGVSQSPSNKVTEKGKDVELRCDPISGHTALYWYRQSLGQGLEFLIYFQGNSAPDKSGLPSDRFSAERTGGSVSTLTIQRTQQEDSAVYLCASSQDRAVRELFFGEGSRLTVL.

This rearrangement joins TRBV10-2 to TRBJ2-7; 10 bases are shared with TRBD1. The germline V gene encodes CDR1 WSHSY and CDR2 SAAADI. CDR3 size: 15 residues. V shed 0 bases and J 3 bases; nucleotides not matched to a gene: 2. The CDR3 region has the DNA TGCGCCAGCAGTGAGTCACGGACAGGGGGCTACGAGCAGTACTTC. Translated, it gives CASSESRTGGYEQYF.

CDR3: CASSVDRTRNTEAFF. DNA for the CDR3: TGTGCCAGCAGCGTAGATCGGACACGGAACACTGAAGCTTTCTTT. The chain carries TRBV9 and TRBJ1-1; possible D gene TRBD1, 5 bases. V gave up 0 bases and J gave up 1 base, with 10 bases separating them. CDR1 and CDR2 (germline): SGDLS, YYNGEE. The CDR3 is 15 amino acids. The variable domain in full, completed from reference TRBV9 and TRBJ1-1, reads DSGVTQTPKHLITATGQRVTLRCSPRSGDLSVYWYQQSLDQGLQFLIQYYNGEERAKGNILERFSAQQFPDLHSELNLSSLELGDSALYFCASSVDRTRNTEAFFGQGTRLTVV.

The rearrangement uses TRBV12-5 and TRBJ1-1; the D gene is possibly TRBD1 (5 bases). CDR3 size: 17 residues. CDR1 is LGHNT and CDR2 is FRNRAP in the germline V gene. Deletions cut 1 base from V and 0 bases from J, with 15 bases between. The DNA for the CDR3 is TGTGCTAGTGGTTTGGATGCCGCGGGACGGATGAACACTGAAGCTTTCTTT. Amino acid sequence: CASGLDAAGRMNTEAFF.

V usage is TRBV7-3 and J usage is TRBJ1-5; D is possibly TRBD1 (6 bases). Germline CDR1 SGHTA, CDR2 FQGTGA. This CDR3 comprises 11 residues. V was shortened by 3 bases and J by 10 bases, with 7 bases between the two germline ends. This CDR3 reads CASSLDSPQHF. CDR3 coding DNA: TGTGCCAGCAGCTTGGACAGCCCCCAGCATTTT.

The V call is TRBV7-9, the J call TRBJ1-5, with D possibly TRBD1 on 6 matching bases. Germline V CDR1 and CDR2: SEHNR, FQNEAQ (reference sequence). The ends were cut back, 5 bases at V and 2 bases at J, with 7 bases in the middle. The CDR3 loop spans 13 amino acids. The CDR3 is CASSNRGNQPQHF. The CDR3 region has the DNA TGTGCCAGCAGCAACAGGGGCAATCAGCCCCAGCATTTT.